The present T cell receptor (beta chain) was sequenced within a study of blood T cell repertoires in COVID-19. Turning to the study itself: The United States, Italy and Spain supplied acute and convalescent COVID-19 samples.

The CDR3 sequence is 15 residues long. With 5 bases clipped from V and 5 bases from J, the junction kept 9 bases outside the gene matches. CDR1 and CDR2 (germline): SGHVS, FNYEAQ. The method was immunoSEQ multiplex PCR; TCRdb's version includes in-frame clones alone and lacks a portion of them. The sample holds around 26,000 clones, 70% to 90% seen once. The receptor was derived from a human donor with active COVID-19. The donor label of this sample is uncertain. What was sequenced was peripheral blood. The V and J genes are TRBV7-6 and TRBJ2-7, with 10 bases lining up with TRBD1. CDR3 sequence: CASSAGTGVFHEQYF. For the CDR3, the DNA is TGTGCCAGCAGCGCCGGGACAGGGGTTTTCCACGAGCAGTACTTC.